The 29 T cell receptor beta chains below were found in one sample sequenced in a study of shared clonotypes between healthy human individuals. Clones were read by immunoSEQ multiplex PCR, and TCRdb kept only the in-frame ones, dropping some. In the table there are more than 2,000,000 clones, 90% to 95% of which are singletons. Sequenced input: naive CD4+ T cells from PBMCs. The subset: CD45RA+ positively selected. Receptor source: a young man in good health. Some clones in this sample may be carry-over from other donors' samples.

V is TRBV5-6 and J is TRBJ1-4; 8 bases align to TRBD1. The CDR3 sequence is 16 residues long. The germline V gene encodes CDR1 SGHDT and CDR2 YYEEEE. Unmatched junction bases numbered 12, after V lost 2 bases and J lost 9 bases. The CDR3 sequence is CASSLVRTGQRQKLFF. CDR3 sequence (DNA): TGTGCCAGCAGCTTAGTCCGGACAGGGCAACGACAAAAACTGTTTTTT.

This chain links TRBV7-9 with TRBJ1-5; possibly TRBD1 for D (5 bases). V was shortened by 4 bases and J by 1 base, with 14 bases between the two germline ends. CDR3 length: 16 residues. Per the germline V gene, CDR1 is SEHNR and CDR2 is FQNEAQ (reference sequence). The CDR3 here is CASSSTDRGSNQPQHF. The CDR3 bases are TGTGCCAGCAGCTCTACTGATAGGGGAAGCAATCAGCCCCAGCATTTT. The full variable domain, rest sourced from reference TRBV7-9 and TRBJ1-5, is DTGVSQNPRHKITKRGQNVTFRCDPISEHNRLYWYRQTLGQGPEFLTYFQNEAQLEKSRLLSDRFSAERPKGSFSTLEIQRTEQGDSAMYLCASSSTDRGSNQPQHFGDGTRLSIL.

The CDR3 nucleotides are TGTGCCAGCAGCTCCGGACAGGGGAAAAGTTCGAATGAGCAGTTCTTC. Translated: CASSSGQGKSSNEQFF. V gene TRBV5-4 combines with J gene TRBJ2-1; the match to TRBD1 covers 9 bases. V lost 3 bases to trimming and J lost 7 bases; unmatched junction nucleotides: 11. The germline gives CDR1 SGHNT, CDR2 YYREEE (reference sequence). The CDR3 is 16 amino acids.

This clone was counted a single time. In DNA, the CDR3 is TGTGCCAGCAGCGCCCGACAGGGAACTTATAGCAATCAGCCCCAGCATTTT. Translating gives CASSARQGTYSNQPQHF. The chain couples TRBV2 to TRBJ1-5, with 7 positions matching TRBD1. This CDR3 has 17 amino acids. From germline, CDR1 is SNHLY and CDR2 FYNNEI. After removal of 6 bases from V and 0 bases from J, the junction contained 11 bases not matched to a gene.

The chain joins TRBV11-2 to TRBJ2-5; D uncertain. The DNA end lines up better with TRBJ2-7; the J call may be wrong. This CDR3 comprises 11 residues. The germline gives CDR1 SGHAT, CDR2 FQNNGV. The CDR3 sequence is CASSSGYEQYF. CDR3 in DNA: TGTGCCAGCAGCTCCGGGTACGAGCAGTACTTC.

The chain combines TRBV6-5 with TRBJ1-5; a weak D match, TRBD1 (6 bases). The CDR3 covers 14 residues. With 5 bases removed from V and 5 bases from J, the gap between germline ends came to 13 bases. The germline V gene encodes CDR1 MNHEY and CDR2 SVGAGI. The CDR3 sequence: CASSATGTYQPQHF. The CDR3 coding sequence is TGTGCCAGCAGTGCCACAGGGACCTATCAGCCCCAGCATTTT.

This rearrangement joins TRBV7-2 to TRBJ2-7, with D perhaps TRBD2 (5 bases). CDR1 is SGHTA, CDR2 FQGNSA, per germline. V was clipped by 5 bases and J by 0 bases, with 8 bases between them. The CDR3 is made up of 13 amino acids. The CDR3 bases are TGTGCCAGCAGCAAGGACTTCTCCTACGAGCAGTACTTC. Its translation is CASSKDFSYEQYF.

The CDR3 nucleotides are TGTGCCAGCAGTTTGGGCCTGGGGGACAGGGGGCGTGGTGGCTACACCTTC. Protein sequence: CASSLGLGDRGRGGYTF. The chain joins TRBV28 to TRBJ1-2; 12 bases fit TRBD1. CDR1 is MDHEN and CDR2 is SYDVKM in the germline V gene. With V trimmed by 3 bases and J by 7 bases, 12 bases remained unmatched. The CDR3 covers 17 residues.

J is TRBJ1-5 and V is TRBV19; no firm D call. CDR3 length: 13 amino acids. V gave up 5 bases and J gave up 6 bases, with 11 bases separating them. Germline CDR1 LNHDA, CDR2 SQIVND (reference sequence). CDR3 bases: TGTGCCAGTAGTCTCCAGGCGGGTCAGCCCCAGCATTTT. Its protein product is CASSLQAGQPQHF. The entire variable domain, with the rest obtained from reference TRBV19 and TRBJ1-5, is as follows: DGGITQSPKYLFRKEGQNVTLSCEQNLNHDAMYWYRQDPGQGLRLIYYSQIVNDFQKGDIAEGYSVSREKKESFPLTVTSAQKNPTAFYLCASSLQAGQPQHFGDGTRLSIL.

The CDR3 DNA reads as TGTGCCAGCAGTTCCTGGACTAGGGGGGACACCGGGGAGCTGTTTTTT. Translated, it gives CASSSWTRGDTGELFF. The chain recombines TRBV28 with TRBJ2-2, with a tentative D call TRBD2 (7 bases). CDR1 is MDHEN and CDR2 is SYDVKM in the germline V gene. Trimming pared 4 bases from V and 3 bases from J, leaving 15 bases between. The CDR3 runs 16 residues. The whole variable domain, remainder taken from reference TRBV28 and TRBJ2-2, is DVKVTQSSRYLVKRTGEKVFLECVQDMDHENMFWYRQDPGLGLRLIYFSYDVKMKEKGDIPEGYSVSREKKERFSLILESASTNQTSMYLCASSSWTRGDTGELFFGEGSRLTVL.

The chain links TRBV11-2 to TRBJ2-1, with D perhaps matching TRBD2 (5 bases). CDR3 length: 14 residues. Germline CDR1 SGHAT, CDR2 FQNNGV. Trimming took off 6 bases at V and 7 bases at J, with 16 bases between the two ends. CDR3 sequence reads: CASRGSPPGNEQFF. In DNA, the CDR3 is TGTGCCAGCAGAGGGAGCCCCCCGGGGAATGAGCAGTTCTTC.

This rearrangement joins TRBV7-3 to TRBJ2-1, with D tentatively TRBD2 (6 bases). The germline V gene encodes CDR1 SGHTA and CDR2 FQGTGA. The CDR3 has 15 residues. Trimming stripped 6 bases from V and 7 bases from J, with 19 bases between. CDR3 nucleotide sequence: TGTGCCAGCAGTTTGGGACTCCGTGCGGGGAATGAGCAGTTCTTC. Its translation is CASSLGLRAGNEQFF. The variable domain in full, completed from reference TRBV7-3 and TRBJ2-1, reads GAGVSQTPSNKVTEKGKYVELRCDPISGHTALYWYRQSLGQGPEFLIYFQGTGAADDSGLPNDRFFAVRPEGSVSTLKIQRTERGDSAVYLCASSLGLRAGNEQFFGPGTRLTVL.

This clone occurred once. The chain carries TRBV5-8 and TRBJ2-3, with 10 nucleotides matching TRBD1. The V gene end was trimmed by 6 bases and the J gene end by 6 bases; junction bases not matched to a gene: 13. CDR3 size: 16 residues. Germline V gene data show CDR1 as SGHTS and CDR2 as YDEGEE. CDR3 bases: TGTGCCAGCACCCCAGGGCAGGACAGGGGGATGGATACGCAGTATTTT. It specifies CASTPGQDRGMDTQYF.

The chain combines TRBV6-6 with TRBJ2-3; D is unresolved. CDR3 size: 14 residues. Germline CDR1 reads MNHNY; CDR2 reads SVGAGI (reference sequence). With 7 bases removed from V and 3 bases from J, the gap between germline ends came to 14 bases. CDR3 sequence reads: CASTPRELTDTQYF. In nucleotides, the CDR3 is TGTGCCAGCACTCCTAGGGAACTTACAGATACGCAGTATTTT.

This chain uses TRBV6-1 with TRBJ1-2; D remains unclear. V was pared by 4 bases and J by 4 bases, with 16 bases between. Germline assignment: CDR1 MNHNS and CDR2 SASEGT. CDR3 size: 15 residues. Written as DNA, the CDR3 is TGTGCCAGCAGTGCCCTTGGTGGACGGTCCTATGGCTACACCTTC. Translating it yields CASSALGGRSYGYTF.

The chain carries TRBV7-9 and TRBJ2-1, with a possible D match to TRBD1 (6 bases). This CDR3 is 15 amino acids long. The V and J ends lost 5 bases and 4 bases respectively, with 15 bases between them. Germline CDR1 SEHNR, CDR2 FQNEAQ (reference sequence). In DNA form, the CDR3 reads TGTGCCAGCAGCCCAGGGGCAGGGAGATACAATGAGCAGTTCTTC. Translating gives CASSPGAGRYNEQFF.

The CDR3 loop is CASTTSGDQETQYF. DNA of the CDR3: TGTGCCAGCACGACTAGCGGAGACCAAGAGACCCAGTACTTC. V usage is TRBV28 and J usage is TRBJ2-5, with TRBD2 identical over 9 bases. The J segment lost 0 bases and the V segment lost 7 bases, leaving 3 bases of the junction unmatched. The CDR3 loop spans 14 amino acids. Looked up from germline, CDR1 is MDHEN and CDR2 is SYDVKM.

This clone was counted a single time. The chain couples TRBV15 to TRBJ1-2; TRBD1 agrees at 7 bases. This CDR3 contains 12 residues. The trim removed 1 base at V and 8 bases at J, leaving 1 base unmatched. Germline CDR1 reads LNHNV; CDR2 reads YYDKDF (reference sequence). The CDR3 DNA is TGTGCCACCAGCAGAGTAGGGGGCGGCTACACCTTC. It codes for CATSRVGGGYTF.

The chain links TRBV27 to TRBJ2-4; TRBD1 might be the D (6 bases). The V gene lost 5 bases and the J gene lost 1 base, with 15 bases spanning the gap. The CDR3 extends over 16 amino acids. CDR1 and CDR2 (germline): MNHEY, SMNVEV (reference sequence). This chain's CDR3 is CASSPTLDRAKNIQYF. The CDR3 DNA reads as TGTGCCAGCAGTCCAACCCTCGACAGGGCCAAAAACATTCAGTACTTC.

This chain joins TRBV28 and TRBJ2-3; D is perhaps TRBD2 (6 bases). Trimming shortened V by 6 bases and J by 6 bases, and 22 bases separated the two germline ends. The germline CDR1 and CDR2 sequences are MDHEN and SYDVKM. This CDR3 has 16 residues. DNA of the CDR3: TGTGCCAGCAGGTCACGTACTTGGCGGGGATCGGATACGCAGTATTTT. This gives the protein CASRSRTWRGSDTQYF.

A note on this clone: This sample includes further DNA sequences coding for the same CDR3. This chain links TRBV28 with TRBJ2-7; either TRBD1 or TRBD2 may fit D (5 bases each). The V end lost 5 bases, the J end lost 2 bases, and 10 bases lay between the germline ends. Germline values: CDR1 MDHEN, CDR2 SYDVKM. This CDR3 comprises 13 residues. For the CDR3, the DNA is TGTGCCAGCAGTCTGACGGGACCCTACGAGCAGTACTTC. Translating gives CASSLTGPYEQYF.

This chain uses TRBV6-1 with TRBJ1-1, with D perhaps matching TRBD1 (6 bases). In germline, CDR1 is MNHNS, CDR2 SASEGT. Trimming shortened V by 6 bases and J by 7 bases, and 18 bases separated the two germline ends. This CDR3 has 14 residues. CDR3 sequence reads: CASRLETDSVEAFF. DNA of the CDR3: TGTGCCAGCAGACTAGAGACGGACAGTGTTGAAGCTTTCTTT.

This sequence joins TRBV5-1 and TRBJ2-5; 9 bases fit TRBD1. The length of the CDR3 is 16 residues. Germline V gene lookup returns CDR1 SGHRS and CDR2 YFSETQ. Trimming cost V 1 base and J 1 base; bases outside gene matches: 5. The CDR3 spells CASSLWGQGVQETQYF. The CDR3 nucleotides read TGCGCCAGCAGCTTGTGGGGACAGGGCGTCCAAGAGACCCAGTACTTC.

Remarks on this clone: Other DNA sequences from this sample encode an identical CDR3 as well. The rearrangement joins TRBV29-1 to TRBJ2-1, with unresolved D. Germline V gene lookup returns CDR1 SQVTM and CDR2 ANQGSEA. V was trimmed by 5 bases and J by 3 bases, leaving 11 bases between them. This CDR3 has 13 residues. The CDR3 coding sequence is TGCAGCGTTTTAGGGCTCGACTACAATGAGCAGTTCTTC. Residues: CSVLGLDYNEQFF.

This chain uses TRBV4-2 with TRBJ2-6, with D unresolved. The CDR3 spans 14 residues. CDR1 is LGHNA and CDR2 is YNFKEQ in the germline V gene. Trimming removed 7 bases at V and 1 base at J, with 8 bases between. This CDR3 reads CASTPDSGANVLTF. CDR3 coding DNA: TGTGCCAGCACTCCCGATTCTGGGGCCAACGTCCTGACTTTC.

The chain carries TRBV5-4 and TRBJ2-7; 12 bases align to TRBD1. V shed 4 bases and J 6 bases; nucleotides not matched to a gene: 8. This CDR3 has 15 amino acids. CDR1 and CDR2 from the germline V gene are SGHNT and YYREEE (reference sequence). DNA for the CDR3: TGTGCCAGCAGCGGGGACAGGGGGCAGGCCCTCGAGCAGTACTTC. This codes for CASSGDRGQALEQYF. Based on the CDR3 plus reference TRBV5-4 and TRBJ2-7, the full variable domain is ETGVTQSPTHLIKTRGQQVTLRCSSQSGHNTVSWYQQALGQGPQFIFQYYREEENGRGNFPPRFSGLQFPNYSSELNVNALELDDSALYLCASSGDRGQALEQYFGPGTRLTVT.

The rearrangement uses TRBV11-3 and TRBJ1-1; the match to TRBD1 covers 9 bases. CDR1 is SGHNT and CDR2 is YENEEA in the germline V gene. This CDR3 is 12 amino acids long. J was trimmed by 6 bases and V by 6 bases; bases with no gene match: 2. The CDR3 DNA is TGTGCCAGCAGGGGACAGGGACCTGAAGCTTTCTTT. Translated, it gives CASRGQGPEAFF.

On this clone: Other nucleotide sequences from this sample produce the same CDR3. The chain combines TRBV14 with TRBJ1-1, with unresolved D. This CDR3 region has 13 residues. V lost 0 bases to trimming and J lost 1 base, with 3 bases between them. Per the germline V gene, CDR1 is SGHDN and CDR2 is FVKESK. CDR3 region: CASSQETNTEAFF. In DNA, the CDR3 is TGTGCCAGCAGCCAAGAAACGAACACTGAAGCTTTCTTT.

The chain couples TRBV29-1 to TRBJ2-5; 10 positions match TRBD1. The J call may be wrong; the DNA end is better matched by TRBJ2-7. CDR1 is SQVTM and CDR2 is ANQGSEA in the germline V gene. The CDR3 is made up of 14 amino acids. The CDR3 nucleotides are TGCAGCGTTGAAGCGGGACAGGGGACTTACGAGCAGTACTTC. Amino acids: CSVEAGQGTYEQYF.